Described below is a single T cell receptor (beta chain) sequence and its context. Its antigen remains unknown. These data are taken from a study of post-analysis software for immune sequencing data. J was trimmed by 2 bases and V by 4 bases; bases with no gene match: 4. CDR3 length: 14 amino acids. Germline lookup yields CDR1 DFQATT and CDR2 SNEGSKA (reference sequence). Study results and limitations: Comparison of patients with controls showed about 5 TRBV segments more frequent in patients, TRBV5-6, TRBV5-1 and TRBV20-1 among them.

TCR beta libraries were prepared from cDNA with unique molecular identifiers. TCRdb processed the PCR reads anew with MiXCR; each CDR3 protein has one entry. The sample shows 650,000 to 900,000 distinct CDR3 sequences, roughly 46% of them seen only once. V is TRBV20-1 and J is TRBJ2-5; 10 bases agree with TRBD2. Material: blood. This clonotype was obtained from a girl aged 5-17 years with multiple sclerosis. DNA of the CDR3: TGCAGTGCTACTAGCGGGAGTGTTCAAGAGACCCAGTACTTC. It translates to CSATSGSVQETQYF.